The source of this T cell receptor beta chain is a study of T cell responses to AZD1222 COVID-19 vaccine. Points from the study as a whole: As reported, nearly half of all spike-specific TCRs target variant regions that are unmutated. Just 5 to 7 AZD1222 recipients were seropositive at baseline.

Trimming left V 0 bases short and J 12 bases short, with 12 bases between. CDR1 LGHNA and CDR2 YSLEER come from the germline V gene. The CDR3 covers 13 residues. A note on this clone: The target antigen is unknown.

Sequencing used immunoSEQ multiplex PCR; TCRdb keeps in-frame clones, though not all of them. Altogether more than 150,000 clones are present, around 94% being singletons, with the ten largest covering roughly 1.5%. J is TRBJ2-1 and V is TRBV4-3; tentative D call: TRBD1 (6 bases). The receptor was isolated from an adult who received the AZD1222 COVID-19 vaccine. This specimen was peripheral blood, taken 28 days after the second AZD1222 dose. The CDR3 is CASSQDLGAGQFF. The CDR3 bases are TGCGCCAGCAGCCAAGATTTGGGGGCGGGGCAGTTCTTC.